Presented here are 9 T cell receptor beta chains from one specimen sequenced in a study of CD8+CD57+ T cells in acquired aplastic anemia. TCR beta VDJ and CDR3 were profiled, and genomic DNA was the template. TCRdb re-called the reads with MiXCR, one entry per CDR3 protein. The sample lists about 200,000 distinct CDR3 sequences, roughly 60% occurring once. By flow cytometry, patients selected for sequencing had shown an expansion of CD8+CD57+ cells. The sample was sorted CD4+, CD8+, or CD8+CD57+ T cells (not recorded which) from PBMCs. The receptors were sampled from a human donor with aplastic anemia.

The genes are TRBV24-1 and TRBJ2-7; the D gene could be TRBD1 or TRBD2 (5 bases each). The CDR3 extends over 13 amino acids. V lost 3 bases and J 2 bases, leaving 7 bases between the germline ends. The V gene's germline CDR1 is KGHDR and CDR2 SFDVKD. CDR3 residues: CATSDGGTYEQYF. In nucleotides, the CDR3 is TGTGCCACCAGTGATGGGGGAACCTACGAGCAGTACTTC.

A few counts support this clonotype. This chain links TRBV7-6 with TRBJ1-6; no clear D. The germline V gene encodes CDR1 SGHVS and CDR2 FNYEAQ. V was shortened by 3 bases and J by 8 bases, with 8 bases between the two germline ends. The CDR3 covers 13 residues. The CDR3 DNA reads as TGTGCCAGCAGCTTCTCGGAGGATTCACCCCTCCACTTT. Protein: CASSFSEDSPLHF.

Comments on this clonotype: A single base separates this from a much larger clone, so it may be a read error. The DNA for the CDR3 is TGTGCCAGCAGCTCCAAAGAGACCCAGTACTTC. Residues: CASSSKETQYF. The J gene is TRBJ2-5, the V gene TRBV11-2; D call uncertain. The CDR3 has 11 amino acids. V lost 4 bases and J lost 3, with 3 bases in between. The V gene's germline CDR1 is SGHAT and CDR2 FQNNGV.

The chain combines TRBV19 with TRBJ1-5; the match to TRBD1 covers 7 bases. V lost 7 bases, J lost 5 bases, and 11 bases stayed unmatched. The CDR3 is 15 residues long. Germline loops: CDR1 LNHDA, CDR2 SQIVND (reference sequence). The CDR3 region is CASTAAGGRDQPQHF. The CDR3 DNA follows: TGTGCCAGTACCGCTGCAGGGGGTCGGGATCAGCCCCAGCATTTT.

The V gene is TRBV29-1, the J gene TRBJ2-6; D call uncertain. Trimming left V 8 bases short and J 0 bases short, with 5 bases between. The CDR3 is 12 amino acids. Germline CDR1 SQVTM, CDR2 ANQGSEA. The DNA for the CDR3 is TGCAGCATAAGCTCTGGGGCCAACGTCCTGACTTTC. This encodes CSISSGANVLTF.

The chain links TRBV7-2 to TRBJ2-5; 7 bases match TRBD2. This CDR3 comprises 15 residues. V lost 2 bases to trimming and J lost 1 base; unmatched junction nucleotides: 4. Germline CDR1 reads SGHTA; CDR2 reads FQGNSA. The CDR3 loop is CASSLYGGGQETQYF. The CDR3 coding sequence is TGTGCCAGCAGCTTATACGGCGGGGGCCAAGAGACCCAGTACTTC. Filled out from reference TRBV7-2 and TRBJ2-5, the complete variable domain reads GAGVSQSPSNKVTEKGKDVELRCDPISGHTALYWYRQSLGQGLEFLIYFQGNSAPDKSGLPSDRFSAERTGGSVSTLTIQRTQQEDSAVYLCASSLYGGGQETQYFGPGTRLLVL.

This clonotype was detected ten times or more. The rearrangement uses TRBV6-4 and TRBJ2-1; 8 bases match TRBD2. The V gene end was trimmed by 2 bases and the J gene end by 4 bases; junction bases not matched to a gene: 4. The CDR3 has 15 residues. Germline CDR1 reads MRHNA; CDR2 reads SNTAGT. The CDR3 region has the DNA TGTGCCAGCAGTGACCGGGGGGGCGGGTACAATGAGCAGTTCTTC. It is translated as CASSDRGGGYNEQFF.

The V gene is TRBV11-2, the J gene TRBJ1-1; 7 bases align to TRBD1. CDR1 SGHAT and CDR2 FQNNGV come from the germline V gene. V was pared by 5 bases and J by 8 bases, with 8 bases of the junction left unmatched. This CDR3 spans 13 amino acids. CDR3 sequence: CASSQGQPQEAFF. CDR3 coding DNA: TGTGCCAGCAGCCAGGGACAGCCCCAAGAAGCTTTCTTT.

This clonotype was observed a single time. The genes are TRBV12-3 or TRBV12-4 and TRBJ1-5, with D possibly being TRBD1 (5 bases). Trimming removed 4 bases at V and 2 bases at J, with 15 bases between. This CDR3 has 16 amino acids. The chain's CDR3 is CASSSMLGVGNQPQHF. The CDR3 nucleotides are TGTGCCAGCAGTTCCATGTTAGGGGTTGGCAATCAGCCCCAGCATTTT.